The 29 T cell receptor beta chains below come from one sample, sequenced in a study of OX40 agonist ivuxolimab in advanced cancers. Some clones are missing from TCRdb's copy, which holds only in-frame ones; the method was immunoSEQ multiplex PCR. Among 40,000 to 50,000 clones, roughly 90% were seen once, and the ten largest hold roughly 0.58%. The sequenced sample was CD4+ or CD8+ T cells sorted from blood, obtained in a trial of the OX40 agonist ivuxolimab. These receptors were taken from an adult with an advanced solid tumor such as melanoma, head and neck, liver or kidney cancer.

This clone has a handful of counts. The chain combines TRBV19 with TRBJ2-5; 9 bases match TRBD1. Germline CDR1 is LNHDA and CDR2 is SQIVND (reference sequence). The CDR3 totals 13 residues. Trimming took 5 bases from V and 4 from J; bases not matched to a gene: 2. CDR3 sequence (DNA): TGTGCCAGTAGTGAGGACAGGGGAGAGACCCAGTACTTC. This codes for CASSEDRGETQYF.

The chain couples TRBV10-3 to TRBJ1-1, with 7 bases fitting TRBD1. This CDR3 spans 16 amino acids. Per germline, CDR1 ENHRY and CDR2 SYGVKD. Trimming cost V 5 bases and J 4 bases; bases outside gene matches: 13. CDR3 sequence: CAISPTTEQGSTEAFF. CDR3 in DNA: TGTGCCATCAGTCCGACCACGGAACAGGGGAGCACTGAAGCTTTCTTT.

The CDR3 region has the DNA TGTGCCTGGGGACAGGGGATCGGTCAGCCCCAGCATTTT. Translated: CAWGQGIGQPQHF. V is TRBV30 and J is TRBJ1-5; 9 bases agree with TRBD1. The germline gives CDR1 GTSNPN, CDR2 SVGIG (reference sequence). The CDR3 runs to 13 residues. Unmatched junction bases numbered 5, after V lost 5 bases and J lost 6 bases.

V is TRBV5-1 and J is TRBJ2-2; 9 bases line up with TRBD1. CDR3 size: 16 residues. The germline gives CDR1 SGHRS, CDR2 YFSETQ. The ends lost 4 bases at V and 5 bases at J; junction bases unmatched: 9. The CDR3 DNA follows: TGCGCCAGCAGCGTAACAGGGGGCAGAATGACCGGGGAGCTGTTTTTT. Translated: CASSVTGGRMTGELFF.

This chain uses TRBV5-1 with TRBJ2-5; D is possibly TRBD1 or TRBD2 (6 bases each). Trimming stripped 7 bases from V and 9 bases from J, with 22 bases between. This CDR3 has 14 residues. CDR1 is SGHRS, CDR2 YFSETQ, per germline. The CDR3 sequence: CASHLGGPPGAQYF. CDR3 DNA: TGCGCCAGCCACTTGGGGGGCCCCCCGGGGGCCCAGTACTTC. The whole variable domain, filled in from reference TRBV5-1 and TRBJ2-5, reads KAGVTQTPRYLIKTRGQQVTLSCSPISGHRSVSWYQQTPGQGLQFLFEYFSETQRNKGNFPGRFSGRQFSNSRSEMNVSTLELGDSALYLCASHLGGPPGAQYFGPGTRLLVL.

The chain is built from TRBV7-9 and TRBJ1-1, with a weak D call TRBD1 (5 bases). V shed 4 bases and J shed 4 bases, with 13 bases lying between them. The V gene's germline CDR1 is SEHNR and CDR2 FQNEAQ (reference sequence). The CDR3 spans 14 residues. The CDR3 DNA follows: TGTGCCAGCAGCTCCAGCAGGAGGGGCACTGAAGCTTTCTTT. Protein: CASSSSRRGTEAFF. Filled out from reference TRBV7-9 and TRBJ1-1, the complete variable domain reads DTGVSQNPRHKITKRGQNVTFRCDPISEHNRLYWYRQTLGQGPEFLTYFQNEAQLEKSRLLSDRFSAERPKGSFSTLEIQRTEQGDSAMYLCASSSSRRGTEAFFGQGTRLTVV.

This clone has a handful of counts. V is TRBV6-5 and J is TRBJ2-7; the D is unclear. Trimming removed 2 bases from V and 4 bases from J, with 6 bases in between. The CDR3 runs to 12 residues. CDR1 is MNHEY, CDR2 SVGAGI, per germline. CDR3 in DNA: TGTGCCAGCAGTTACGGCCAATACGAGCAGTACTTC. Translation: CASSYGQYEQYF.

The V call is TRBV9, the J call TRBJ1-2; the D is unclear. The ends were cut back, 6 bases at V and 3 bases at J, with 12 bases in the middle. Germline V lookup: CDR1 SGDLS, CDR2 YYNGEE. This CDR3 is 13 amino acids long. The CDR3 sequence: CASTPRSDYGYTF. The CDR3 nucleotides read TGTGCCAGCACCCCTCGGAGCGACTATGGCTACACCTTC.

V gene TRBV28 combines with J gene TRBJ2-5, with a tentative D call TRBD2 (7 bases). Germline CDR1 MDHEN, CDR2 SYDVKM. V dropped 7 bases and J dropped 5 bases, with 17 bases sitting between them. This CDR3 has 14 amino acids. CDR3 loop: CASKLGGGMETQYF. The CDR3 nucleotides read TGTGCCAGCAAGCTAGGGGGGGGAATGGAGACCCAGTACTTC.

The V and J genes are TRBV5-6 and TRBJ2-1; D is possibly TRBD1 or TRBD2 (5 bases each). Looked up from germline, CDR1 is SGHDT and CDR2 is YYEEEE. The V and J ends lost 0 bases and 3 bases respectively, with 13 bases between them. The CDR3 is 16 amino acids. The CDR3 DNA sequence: TGTGCCAGCAGCTTGGGGGTGATTGGGGGCTACAATGAGCAGTTCTTC. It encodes CASSLGVIGGYNEQFF.

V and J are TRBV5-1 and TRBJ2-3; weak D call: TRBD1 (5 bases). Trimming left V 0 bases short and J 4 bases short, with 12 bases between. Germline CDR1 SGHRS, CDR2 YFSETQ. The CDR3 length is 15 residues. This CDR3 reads CASSLDGAYSDTQYF. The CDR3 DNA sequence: TGCGCCAGCAGCTTGGATGGGGCCTACTCAGATACGCAGTATTTT.

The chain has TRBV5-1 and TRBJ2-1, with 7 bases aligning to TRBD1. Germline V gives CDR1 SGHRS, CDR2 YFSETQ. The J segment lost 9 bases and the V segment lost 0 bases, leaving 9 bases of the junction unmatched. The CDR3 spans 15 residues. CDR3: CASSLGGLGQSEQFF. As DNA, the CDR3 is TGCGCCAGCAGCTTGGGGGGTTTGGGACAGAGTGAGCAGTTCTTC.

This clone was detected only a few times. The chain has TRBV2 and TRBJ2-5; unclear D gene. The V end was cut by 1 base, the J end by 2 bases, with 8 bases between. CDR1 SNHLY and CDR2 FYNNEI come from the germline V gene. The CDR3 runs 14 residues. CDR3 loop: CASSEGTRQETQYF. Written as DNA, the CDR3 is TGTGCCAGCAGTGAAGGGACGAGACAAGAGACCCAGTACTTC. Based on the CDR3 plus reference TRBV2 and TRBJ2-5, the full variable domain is EPEVTQTPSHQVTQMGQEVILRCVPISNHLYFYWYRQILGQKVEFLVSFYNNEISEKSEIFDDQFSVERPDGSNFTLKIRSTKLEDSAMYFCASSEGTRQETQYFGPGTRLLVL.

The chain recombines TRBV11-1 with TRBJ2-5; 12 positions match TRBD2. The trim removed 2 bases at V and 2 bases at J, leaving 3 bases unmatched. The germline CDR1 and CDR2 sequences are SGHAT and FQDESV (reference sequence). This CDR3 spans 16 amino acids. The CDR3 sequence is CASSLSLAGGQETQYF. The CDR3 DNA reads TGTGCCAGCAGCTTAAGCCTAGCGGGGGGGCAAGAGACCCAGTACTTC. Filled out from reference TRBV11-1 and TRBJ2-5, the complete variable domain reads EAEVAQSPRYKITEKSQAVAFWCDPISGHATLYWYRQILGQGPELLVQFQDESVVDDSQLPKDRFSAERLKGVDSTLKIQPAELGDSAMYLCASSLSLAGGQETQYFGPGTRLLVL.

The CDR3: CASSLEIRPSGANVLTF. The CDR3 DNA reads as TGTGCCAGCAGCTTGGAAATAAGGCCGTCGGGGGCCAACGTCCTGACTTTC. The V and J genes are TRBV5-6 and TRBJ2-6; D unresolved. With 0 bases removed from V and 4 bases from J, the gap between germline ends came to 14 bases. The CDR3 covers 17 residues. CDR1 SGHDT and CDR2 YYEEEE come from the germline V gene. Looking up the rest from reference TRBV5-6 and TRBJ2-6 gives the full variable domain: DAGVTQSPTHLIKTRGQQVTLRCSPKSGHDTVSWYQQALGQGPQFIFQYYEEEERQRGNFPDRFSGHQFPNYSSELNVNALLLGDSALYLCASSLEIRPSGANVLTFGAGSRLTVL.

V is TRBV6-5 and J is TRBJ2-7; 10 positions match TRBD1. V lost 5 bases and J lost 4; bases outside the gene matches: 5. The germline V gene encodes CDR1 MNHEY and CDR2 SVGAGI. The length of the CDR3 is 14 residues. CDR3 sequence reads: CASSIRDRGYEQYF. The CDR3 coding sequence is TGTGCCAGCAGTATCCGGGACAGGGGATACGAGCAGTACTTC.

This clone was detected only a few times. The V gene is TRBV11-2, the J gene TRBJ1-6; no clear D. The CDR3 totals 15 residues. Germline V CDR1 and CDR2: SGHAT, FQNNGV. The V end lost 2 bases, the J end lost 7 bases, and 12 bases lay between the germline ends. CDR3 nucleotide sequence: TGTGCCAGCAGCTTACTATCGACAACGAATTCACCCCTCCACTTT. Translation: CASSLLSTTNSPLHF. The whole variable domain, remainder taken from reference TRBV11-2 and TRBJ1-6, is EAGVAQSPRYKIIEKRQSVAFWCNPISGHATLYWYQQILGQGPKLLIQFQNNGVVDDSQLPKDRFSAERLKGVDSTLKIQPAKLEDSAVYLCASSLLSTTNSPLHFGNGTRLTVT.

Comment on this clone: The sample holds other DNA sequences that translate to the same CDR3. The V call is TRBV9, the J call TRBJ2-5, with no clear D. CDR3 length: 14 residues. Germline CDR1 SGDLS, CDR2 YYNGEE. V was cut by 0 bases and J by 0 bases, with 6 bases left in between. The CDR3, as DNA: TGTGCCAGCAGCGTAGGAGGATACCAAGAGACCCAGTACTTC. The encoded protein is CASSVGGYQETQYF.

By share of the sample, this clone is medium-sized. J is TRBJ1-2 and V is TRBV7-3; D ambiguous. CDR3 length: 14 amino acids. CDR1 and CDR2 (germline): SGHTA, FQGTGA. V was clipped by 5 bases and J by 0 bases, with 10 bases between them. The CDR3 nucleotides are TGTGCCAGCAGCCCAGGAGCCGCTAACTATGGCTACACCTTC. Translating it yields CASSPGAANYGYTF.

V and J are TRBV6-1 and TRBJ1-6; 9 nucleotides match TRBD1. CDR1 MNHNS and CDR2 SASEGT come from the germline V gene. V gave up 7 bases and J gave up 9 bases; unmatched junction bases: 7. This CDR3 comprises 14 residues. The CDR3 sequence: CASTITGGTSPLHF. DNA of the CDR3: TGTGCCAGCACAATTACAGGGGGCACTTCACCCCTCCACTTT.

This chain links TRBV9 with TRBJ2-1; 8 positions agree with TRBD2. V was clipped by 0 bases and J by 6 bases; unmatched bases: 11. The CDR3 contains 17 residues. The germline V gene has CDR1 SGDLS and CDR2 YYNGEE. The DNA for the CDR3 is TGTGCCAGCAGCGTAGCTACCGGGGGGGCCATCCCCAATGAGCAGTTCTTC. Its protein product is CASSVATGGAIPNEQFF.

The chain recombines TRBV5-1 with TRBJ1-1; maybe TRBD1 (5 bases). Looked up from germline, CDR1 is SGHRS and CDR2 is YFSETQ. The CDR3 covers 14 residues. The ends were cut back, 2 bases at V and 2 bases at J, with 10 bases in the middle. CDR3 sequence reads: CASSLGRANTEAFF. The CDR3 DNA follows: TGCGCCAGCAGCTTAGGCAGGGCAAACACTGAAGCTTTCTTT.

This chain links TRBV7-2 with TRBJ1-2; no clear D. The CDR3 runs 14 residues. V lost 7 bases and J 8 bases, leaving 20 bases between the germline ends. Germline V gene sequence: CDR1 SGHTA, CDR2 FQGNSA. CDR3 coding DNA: TGTGCCAGCACCGACCTAGGGAGTTTGGGGGGCTACACCTTC. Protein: CASTDLGSLGGYTF.

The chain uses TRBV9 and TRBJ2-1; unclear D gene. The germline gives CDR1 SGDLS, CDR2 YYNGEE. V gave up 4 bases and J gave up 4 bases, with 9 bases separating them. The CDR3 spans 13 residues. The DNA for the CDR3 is TGTGCCAGCAGCCCGACAAATTACAATGAGCAGTTCTTC. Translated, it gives CASSPTNYNEQFF.

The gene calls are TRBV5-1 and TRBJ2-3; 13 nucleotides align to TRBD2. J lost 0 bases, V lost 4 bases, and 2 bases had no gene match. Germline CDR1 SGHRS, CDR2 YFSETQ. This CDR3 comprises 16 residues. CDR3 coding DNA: TGCGCCAGCAGCGCGGGACTAGCGGGGAGCACAGATACGCAGTATTTT. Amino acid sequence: CASSAGLAGSTDTQYF. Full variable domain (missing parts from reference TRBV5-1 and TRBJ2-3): KAGVTQTPRYLIKTRGQQVTLSCSPISGHRSVSWYQQTPGQGLQFLFEYFSETQRNKGNFPGRFSGRQFSNSRSEMNVSTLELGDSALYLCASSAGLAGSTDTQYFGPGTRLTVL.

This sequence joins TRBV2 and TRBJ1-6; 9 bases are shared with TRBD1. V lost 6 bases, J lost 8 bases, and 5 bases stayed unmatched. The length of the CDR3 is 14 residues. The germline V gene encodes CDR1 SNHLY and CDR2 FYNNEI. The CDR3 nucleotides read TGTGCCAGCAGCGGGACAGGGAACGATTCACCCCTCCACTTT. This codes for CASSGTGNDSPLHF. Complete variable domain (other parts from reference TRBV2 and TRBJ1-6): EPEVTQTPSHQVTQMGQEVILRCVPISNHLYFYWYRQILGQKVEFLVSFYNNEISEKSEIFDDQFSVERPDGSNFTLKIRSTKLEDSAMYFCASSGTGNDSPLHFGNGTRLTVT.

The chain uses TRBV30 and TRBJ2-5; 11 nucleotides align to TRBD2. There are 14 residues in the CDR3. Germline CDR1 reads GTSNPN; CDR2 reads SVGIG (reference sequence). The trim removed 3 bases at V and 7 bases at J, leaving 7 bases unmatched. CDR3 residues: CAWRVAGGQGTQYF. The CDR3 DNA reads TGTGCCTGGAGGGTAGCGGGGGGGCAGGGGACCCAGTACTTC.

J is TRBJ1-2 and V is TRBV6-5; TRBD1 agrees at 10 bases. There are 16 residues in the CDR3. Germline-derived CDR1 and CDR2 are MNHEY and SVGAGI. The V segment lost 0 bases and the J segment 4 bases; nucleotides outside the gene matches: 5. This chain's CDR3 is CASSYSRTGGSYGYTF. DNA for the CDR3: TGTGCCAGCAGTTACTCGAGGACAGGGGGTAGCTATGGCTACACCTTC.

CDR3 bases: TGTGCCAGCAGAGAGGAGGGGGAACGGCAGTACTTC. It specifies CASREEGERQYF. This sequence joins TRBV11-3 and TRBJ2-7, with D possibly being TRBD1 or TRBD2 (6 bases each). This CDR3 is 12 amino acids long. Germline V CDR1 and CDR2: SGHNT, YENEEA. The V gene lost 6 bases and the J gene lost 9 bases, with 15 bases spanning the gap.